This T cell receptor beta chain was observed in a study of type 1 regulatory T cells. Study-wide background: An in vitro protocol generated T-allo10, a Tr1-enriched, alloantigen-specific CD4 T cell product.

V was pared by 4 bases and J by 9 bases, with 13 bases between. The CDR3 is made up of 14 amino acids. Germline CDR1 LGHDT, CDR2 YNNKEL (reference sequence). TCRdb re-called the reads through MiXCR, storing one row per CDR3 protein. The sample yields some 90,000 distinct CDR3 sequences, 25% to 40% seen once. This sequence was found in a human donor in good health. The sequenced material came from CD4+ T cells, either the whole sample or a sorted fraction (not recorded which). The V call is TRBV3-1, the J call TRBJ1-6; D is possibly TRBD1 (5 bases). CDR3: CASSPIGASSPLHF. In nucleotides, the CDR3 is TGTGCCAGCAGCCCGATAGGGGCTAGTTCACCCCTCCACTTT.